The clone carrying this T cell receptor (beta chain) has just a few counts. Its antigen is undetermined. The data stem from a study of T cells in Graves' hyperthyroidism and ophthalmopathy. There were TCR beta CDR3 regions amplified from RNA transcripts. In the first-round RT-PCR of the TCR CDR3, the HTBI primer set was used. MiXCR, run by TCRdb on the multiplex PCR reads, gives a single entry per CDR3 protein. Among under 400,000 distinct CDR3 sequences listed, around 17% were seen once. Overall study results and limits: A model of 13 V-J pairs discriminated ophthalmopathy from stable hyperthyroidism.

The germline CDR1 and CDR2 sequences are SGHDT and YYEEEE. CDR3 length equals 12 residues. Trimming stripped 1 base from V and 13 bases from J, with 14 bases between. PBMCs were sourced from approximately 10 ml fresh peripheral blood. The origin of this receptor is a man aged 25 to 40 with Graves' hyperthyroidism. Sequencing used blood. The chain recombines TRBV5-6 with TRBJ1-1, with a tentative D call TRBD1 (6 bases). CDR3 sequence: CASSLSTGEDFF. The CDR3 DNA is TGTGCCAGCAGCTTGTCGACAGGAGAGGATTTCTTT.